One sample yielded the 10 T cell receptor beta chains listed below, sequenced in a study of blood T cell repertoires in COVID-19 (dated by TCRdb to 2019 to 2021). To prepare the library, the immunoSEQ multiplex PCR assay was applied. As stored in TCRdb, this immuneACCESS dataset retains in-frame rearrangements with V and J assigned. A fraction of the clones does not appear; measured against another copy, unresolved V genes explain less than half of the discrepancy, and the remainder lacks a known reason. In all, the sample holds over 75,000 clones, and 85% to 90% of those were seen once. The ten largest clones represent around 2% of the sample. Sequenced: peripheral blood. All receptors come from a man over 45 with COVID-19, enrolled during active disease.

This clone appeared once. V gene TRBV5-6 combines with J gene TRBJ2-1; 8 nucleotides agree with TRBD2. The germline gives CDR1 SGHDT, CDR2 YYEEEE. The CDR3 contains 14 residues. V lost 2 bases, J lost 4 bases, and 2 bases stayed unmatched. CDR3 region: CASSLAGVYNEQFF. Here the CDR3 DNA reads TGTGCCAGCAGCTTAGCGGGGGTGTACAATGAGCAGTTCTTC.

The chain has TRBV11-3 and TRBJ2-2; 9 nucleotides match TRBD1. Per the germline V gene, CDR1 is SGHNT and CDR2 is YENEEA. The CDR3 has 15 amino acids. V trimming: 4 bases; J trimming: 4 bases; junction bases outside the gene matches: 4. The CDR3 DNA reads as TGTGCCAGCAGCTCCGGGACAGGGCTCACCGGGGAGCTGTTTTTT. This sequence encodes CASSSGTGLTGELFF.

CDR3: CASSEARGGDTQYF. In nucleotides, the CDR3 is TGTGCCAGCAGTGAAGCTAGGGGAGGGGATACGCAGTATTTT. The rearrangement links TRBV6-1 to TRBJ2-3, with 7 bases identical to TRBD2. Germline V gene data show CDR1 as MNHNS and CDR2 as SASEGT. V lost 0 bases, J lost 6 bases, and 3 bases stayed unmatched. The CDR3 has 14 residues.

The CDR3 loop is CAWAQGDQPQHF. CDR3 DNA sequence: TGTGCCTGGGCACAGGGGGATCAGCCCCAGCATTTT. The chain combines TRBV30 with TRBJ1-5; 8 bases match TRBD1. V lost 5 bases, J lost 5 bases, and 2 bases stayed unmatched. The V gene's germline CDR1 is GTSNPN and CDR2 SVGIG (reference sequence). This CDR3 region has 12 residues. Combining the CDR3 with reference TRBV30 and TRBJ1-5 gives the whole variable domain SQTIHQWPATLVQPVGSPLSLECTVEGTSNPNLYWYRQAAGRGLQLLFYSVGIGQISSEVPQNLSASRPQDRQFILSSKKLLLSDSGFYLCAWAQGDQPQHFGDGTRLSIL.

This rearrangement joins TRBV29-1 to TRBJ2-1; TRBD1 agrees at 7 bases. The ends lost 4 bases at V and 4 bases at J; junction bases unmatched: 1. CDR3 length: 12 residues. Germline V gives CDR1 SQVTM, CDR2 ANQGSEA. The CDR3: CSVVQGYNEQFF. CDR3 nucleotide sequence: TGCAGCGTTGTACAGGGGTACAATGAGCAGTTCTTC.

This clone showed up just once. This chain uses TRBV7-9 with TRBJ1-2; D unclear. Germline CDR1 is SEHNR and CDR2 is FQNEAQ (reference sequence). V was pared by 1 base and J by 2 bases, with 5 bases between. There are 13 residues in the CDR3. The CDR3 DNA follows: TGTGCCAGCAGCTTAGTTCAGAACTATGGCTACACCTTC. Protein sequence: CASSLVQNYGYTF.

The chain is built from TRBV3-1 (or the pseudogene TRBV3-2) and TRBJ2-3; the D gene is possibly TRBD2 (6 bases). V was cut by 7 bases and J by 1 base, with 12 bases left in between. Looked up from germline, CDR1 is LGHDT and CDR2 is YNNKEL (reference sequence). This CDR3 has 14 residues. Here the CDR3 DNA reads TGTGCCAGCACCCGTTCGGGGGGCACAGATACGCAGTATTTT. It specifies CASTRSGGTDTQYF.

This chain joins TRBV24-1 and TRBJ2-1, with D perhaps matching TRBD2 (5 bases). V was pared by 3 bases and J by 8 bases, with 13 bases between. Germline CDR1 is KGHDR and CDR2 is SFDVKD. The length of the CDR3 is 14 residues. CDR3 DNA sequence: TGTGCCACCAGTGATCCTTGGGCGAGGGATGAGCAGTTCTTC. Its translation: CATSDPWARDEQFF.

The V gene is TRBV24-1, the J gene TRBJ2-1; TRBD2 aligns across 7 bases. The trim removed 8 bases at V and 0 bases at J, leaving 6 bases unmatched. In germline, CDR1 is KGHDR, CDR2 SFDVKD. This CDR3 comprises 15 residues. CDR3 in DNA: TGTGCCACCACCGCGGGAGAGAGCTCCTACAATGAGCAGTTCTTC. Its protein product is CATTAGESSYNEQFF.

This clone occurred once. The chain carries TRBV5-1 and TRBJ2-1, with TRBD1 as a possible D gene (6 bases). Trimming removed 0 bases from V and 8 bases from J, with 12 bases in between. CDR1 and CDR2 (germline): SGHRS, YFSETQ. This CDR3 region has 14 residues. The CDR3 spells CASSLGQGQDEQFF. As DNA, the CDR3 is TGCGCCAGCAGCTTGGGGCAGGGGCAGGATGAGCAGTTCTTC. Full variable domain (outside the CDR3, taken from reference TRBV5-1 and TRBJ2-1): KAGVTQTPRYLIKTRGQQVTLSCSPISGHRSVSWYQQTPGQGLQFLFEYFSETQRNKGNFPGRFSGRQFSNSRSEMNVSTLELGDSALYLCASSLGQGQDEQFFGPGTRLTVL.